This entry lists 29 T cell receptor beta chains sequenced from one sample in a study of T-cell reconstitution after alpha-beta-depleted transplantation in children. A library of TCRbeta sequences, prepared with unique molecular identifiers, was generated. Each CDR3 protein gets one entry after TCRdb re-called the PCR reads with MiXCR. The data contain some 310,000 distinct CDR3 sequences, 20% to 30% of them singletons. The source was PBMCs, mostly from graft donor cells, collected 180 days after TCRalphabeta/CD19-depleted stem cell transplant. The receptors shown here come from a male patient younger than 18 who had a stem cell transplant for acute lymphoblastic leukemia, so the T cells may come from the graft donor.

J is TRBJ2-5 and V is TRBV12-3 or TRBV12-4, with 7 positions matching TRBD1. This CDR3 has 16 amino acids. The V gene end was trimmed by 4 bases and the J gene end by 4 bases; junction bases not matched to a gene: 12. The CDR3 coding sequence is TGTGCCAGCAGTTCGGGGCCCGGGACAGTCAGAGAGACCCAGTACTTC. This sequence encodes CASSSGPGTVRETQYF.

The chain carries TRBV5-1 and TRBJ2-7, with 7 bases that match TRBD2. Germline V CDR1 and CDR2: SGHRS, YFSETQ. V lost 0 bases and J lost 2; bases outside the gene matches: 8. The CDR3 consists of 16 residues. This CDR3 reads CASSLGAGGSTYEQYF. The CDR3 DNA follows: TGCGCCAGCAGCTTGGGAGCCGGGGGGTCCACCTACGAGCAGTACTTC. Using reference TRBV5-1 and TRBJ2-7 for the parts outside the CDR3, the full variable domain is KAGVTQTPRYLIKTRGQQVTLSCSPISGHRSVSWYQQTPGQGLQFLFEYFSETQRNKGNFPGRFSGRQFSNSRSEMNVSTLELGDSALYLCASSLGAGGSTYEQYFGPGTRLTVT.

The rearrangement links TRBV12-3 or TRBV12-4 to TRBJ1-5, with no clear D. Trimming pared 1 base from V and 0 bases from J, leaving 4 bases between. This CDR3 is 14 amino acids long. In DNA, the CDR3 is TGTGCCAGCAGTTTAGATTATAGCAATCAGCCCCAGCATTTT. Translating gives CASSLDYSNQPQHF.

This clonotype has only a few counts. J is TRBJ2-7 and V is TRBV15; possibly TRBD1 for D (6 bases). The germline CDR1 and CDR2 sequences are LNHNV and YYDKDF (reference sequence). V was clipped by 0 bases and J by 1 base, with 7 bases between them. The CDR3 is made up of 14 amino acids. The CDR3 loop is CATSRDTGSYEQYF. Written as DNA, the CDR3 is TGTGCCACCAGCAGAGATACAGGGTCCTACGAGCAGTACTTC.

The V and J genes are TRBV12-3 or TRBV12-4 and TRBJ2-3, with TRBD2 matching over 8 bases. The CDR3 covers 21 residues. J was trimmed by 0 bases and V by 3 bases; bases with no gene match: 20. For the CDR3, the DNA is TGTGCCAGCAGTTTCACCTACATAGGGGTTAGTAGCGGGGCTAGCACAGATACGCAGTATTTT. It yields the protein CASSFTYIGVSSGASTDTQYF.

The rearrangement joins TRBV4-1 to TRBJ2-7; TRBD2 matches at 10 bases. Germline CDR1 MGHRA, CDR2 YSYEKL. The CDR3 sequence is 14 residues long. V shed 5 bases, J shed 6 bases, and the junction held 7 bases outside the gene matches. The CDR3 bases are TGCGCCAGCAGCAAAGCGGGAGGGCCCCCCGAGCAGTACTTC. Protein product: CASSKAGGPPEQYF.

The V call is TRBV3-1, the J call TRBJ2-7; TRBD2 might be the D (6 bases). The CDR3 has 15 amino acids. V shed 3 bases and J shed 4 bases, with 16 bases lying between them. CDR1 is LGHDT, CDR2 YNNKEL, per germline (reference sequence). The CDR3 is CASSQLPGESYEQYF. The CDR3, as DNA: TGTGCCAGCAGCCAGCTCCCGGGGGAATCGTACGAGCAGTACTTC.

This clonotype was seen a handful of times. The chain carries TRBV7-6 and TRBJ2-7; TRBD2 matches at 7 bases. V shed 1 base and J 7 bases; nucleotides not matched to a gene: 13. The CDR3 has 16 residues. Germline V gives CDR1 SGHVS, CDR2 FNYEAQ. This CDR3 reads CASSLEGGLAVGEQYF. DNA of the CDR3: TGTGCCAGCAGCTTAGAGGGCGGGCTAGCGGTCGGTGAGCAGTACTTC.

The genes are TRBV10-3 and TRBJ2-7; 10 bases line up with TRBD2. Unmatched junction bases numbered 7, after V lost 3 bases and J lost 2 bases. CDR1 and CDR2 (germline): ENHRY, SYGVKD. The CDR3 is 16 amino acids. The CDR3 here is CAISDLWTSGTYEQYF. CDR3 coding DNA: TGTGCCATCAGTGATCTTTGGACTAGCGGAACCTACGAGCAGTACTTC.

DNA of the CDR3: TGCGCCAGCTCGAGACTAGCCTCCACCAGTGAGCAGTTCTTC. Translating gives CASSRLASTSEQFF. V gene TRBV5-1 combines with J gene TRBJ2-1; 7 bases are a match to TRBD2. In germline, CDR1 is SGHRS, CDR2 YFSETQ. The CDR3 extends over 14 amino acids. J lost 9 bases, V lost 7 bases, and 13 bases had no gene match.

The chain is built from TRBV20-1 and TRBJ1-1; no definite D call. The germline V and J ends were trimmed by 5 bases and 7 bases, with 8 bases remaining between them. CDR1 and CDR2 from the germline V gene are DFQATT and SNEGSKA (reference sequence). The CDR3 is 10 amino acids. CDR3 protein: CSAVYSEAFF. The CDR3 coding sequence is TGCAGTGCTGTATACAGTGAAGCTTTCTTT.

This clonotype has a handful of counts. This chain joins TRBV7-9 and TRBJ2-3, with D possibly TRBD2 on 5 matching bases. Germline values: CDR1 SEHNR, CDR2 FQNEAQ (reference sequence). V lost 5 bases and J 2 bases, leaving 14 bases between the germline ends. This CDR3 contains 15 residues. Here the CDR3 DNA reads TGTGCCAGCAGCGAGTTGAGCGGACCCACAGATACGCAGTATTTT. Translation: CASSELSGPTDTQYF.

V gene TRBV18 combines with J gene TRBJ1-2; D is unclear. The CDR3 length is 12 residues. Germline assignment: CDR1 KGHSH and CDR2 LQKENI. The V and J ends lost 4 bases and 3 bases respectively, with 6 bases between them. CDR3 region: CASSRADYGYTF. As DNA, the CDR3 is TGTGCCAGCTCACGGGCAGACTATGGCTACACCTTC.

This clonotype turned up a few times. The chain couples TRBV5-6 to TRBJ1-2, with D perhaps TRBD1 (6 bases). The CDR3 sequence is 13 residues long. Per germline, CDR1 SGHDT and CDR2 YYEEEE. V was pared by 4 bases and J by 3 bases, with 10 bases between. CDR3 in amino acids: CASSLDSYYGYTF. The CDR3 region has the DNA TGTGCCAGCAGCCTGGACAGTTACTATGGCTACACCTTC.

This CDR3 is CASLDRENTEAFF. The CDR3 DNA reads TGTGCCAGCCTAGACAGGGAGAACACTGAAGCTTTCTTT. V usage is TRBV2 and J usage is TRBJ1-1, with 7 positions matching TRBD1. CDR3 length equals 13 residues. Germline V gene lookup returns CDR1 SNHLY and CDR2 FYNNEI. Trimming cost V 8 bases and J 1 base; bases outside gene matches: 4.

The chain uses TRBV29-1 and TRBJ2-1; TRBD1 aligns across 7 bases. CDR3 length: 16 amino acids. V gave up 3 bases and J gave up 4 bases; unmatched junction bases: 12. Per germline, CDR1 SQVTM and CDR2 ANQGSEA. CDR3 residues: CSVDTVNRGRYNEQFF. DNA of the CDR3: TGCAGCGTTGACACTGTCAACAGGGGCAGATACAATGAGCAGTTCTTC.

A remark on this clonotype: Sequence at one end of the junction differs from germline and may be a read error. V usage is TRBV7-8 and J usage is TRBJ1-6; D is uncertain. Germline V gene sequence: CDR1 SGHVS, CDR2 FQNEAQ. CDR3 length: 15 residues. CDR3 DNA sequence: TGTGCCAGCAGCCTAGCCCCTATCCCGAATTCACCCCTCCACTTT. Encoded protein: CASSLAPIPNSPLHF.

The chain combines TRBV19 with TRBJ2-7; 8 nucleotides align to TRBD2. With 5 bases clipped from V and 3 bases from J, the junction kept 9 bases outside the gene matches. The CDR3 extends over 15 amino acids. Germline CDR1 and CDR2: LNHDA and SQIVND (reference sequence). CDR3 sequence reads: CASSRKAGANYEQYF. The CDR3 DNA reads as TGTGCCAGTAGTCGCAAAGCGGGGGCGAACTACGAGCAGTACTTC.

The rearrangement links TRBV20-1 to TRBJ1-5; TRBD1 might be the D (5 bases). The V gene's germline CDR1 is DFQATT and CDR2 SNEGSKA (reference sequence). The length of the CDR3 is 15 residues. V lost 2 bases to trimming and J lost 2 bases, with 13 bases between them. CDR3 in amino acids: CSARRVQGGNQPQHF. The DNA for the CDR3 is TGCAGTGCTAGAAGGGTTCAAGGGGGCAATCAGCCCCAGCATTTT.

The V and J genes are TRBV11-2 and TRBJ2-2; 7 nucleotides align to TRBD2. This CDR3 has 16 residues. V was pared by 0 bases and J by 1 base, with 2 bases of the junction left unmatched. The germline V gene encodes CDR1 SGHAT and CDR2 FQNNGV. CDR3 protein: CASSLDPSGNTGELFF. CDR3 in DNA: TGTGCCAGCAGCTTAGACCCTAGCGGGAACACCGGGGAGCTGTTTTTT.

This chain uses TRBV7-8 with TRBJ2-1, with D maybe TRBD1 (6 bases). V was shortened by 7 bases and J by 4 bases, with 11 bases between the two germline ends. The CDR3 sequence is 13 residues long. The germline V gene has CDR1 SGHVS and CDR2 FQNEAQ. Here the CDR3 reads CASTHRAYNEQFF. The CDR3 region has the DNA TGTGCCAGCACCCACAGGGCGTACAATGAGCAGTTCTTC.

The CDR3 coding sequence is TGTGCCAGCAGCCAAGAGGCTCGCGGAGGGGAAAACATTCAGTACTTC. Translation: CASSQEARGGENIQYF. The chain has TRBV4-2 and TRBJ2-4, with a tentative D call TRBD2 (6 bases). The V gene's germline CDR1 is LGHNA and CDR2 YNFKEQ. The CDR3 sequence is 16 residues long. V was trimmed by 0 bases and J by 5 bases, leaving 14 bases between them.

The rearrangement joins TRBV11-2 to TRBJ1-2; D unresolved. The CDR3 runs to 15 residues. Trimming stripped 5 bases from V and 5 bases from J, with 18 bases between. CDR1 is SGHAT and CDR2 is FQNNGV in the germline V gene. The CDR3 here is CASSLYVFKDYGYTF. The CDR3, as DNA: TGTGCCAGCAGCCTTTACGTATTTAAGGATTATGGCTACACCTTC.

This clonotype was counted a few times. The gene calls are TRBV15 and TRBJ2-1, with 9 nucleotides matching TRBD2. V lost 3 bases to trimming and J lost 7 bases; unmatched junction nucleotides: 7. The length of the CDR3 is 15 residues. Germline loops: CDR1 LNHNV, CDR2 YYDKDF (reference sequence). In nucleotides, the CDR3 is TGTGCCACCAGCAGTAGGCGGGAGGGCGTTAATGAGCAGTTCTTC. Translation gives CATSSRREGVNEQFF.

This clonotype came up a few times. The V and J genes are TRBV5-1 and TRBJ2-3, with D perhaps matching TRBD2 (6 bases). Germline V lookup: CDR1 SGHRS, CDR2 YFSETQ. There are 14 residues in the CDR3. V was cut by 0 bases and J by 5 bases, with 10 bases left in between. The CDR3: CASSLGGLGDTQYF. The DNA of the CDR3 is TGCGCCAGCAGCTTGGGGGGACTTGGAGATACGCAGTATTTT.

This sequence joins TRBV29-1 and TRBJ2-2, with D perhaps TRBD2 (6 bases). CDR3 size: 15 residues. Germline CDR1 SQVTM, CDR2 ANQGSEA. Deletions cut 5 bases from V and 1 base from J, with 14 bases between. The DNA of the CDR3 is TGCAGCGTTTTAACTAGCATCGGGAACACCGGGGAGCTGTTTTTT. As protein: CSVLTSIGNTGELFF.

This clonotype has a handful of counts. The rearrangement uses TRBV5-1 and TRBJ2-1, with 7 bases identical to TRBD2. V lost 0 bases to trimming and J lost 4 bases; unmatched junction nucleotides: 7. In germline, CDR1 is SGHRS, CDR2 YFSETQ. The CDR3 is 16 amino acids. The CDR3 DNA reads TGCGCCAGCAGCTTGGGTGGCGGGAGTCCTTACAATGAGCAGTTCTTC. Protein sequence: CASSLGGGSPYNEQFF.

This clonotype has more than one count but fewer than ten. The rearrangement uses TRBV4-1 and TRBJ2-7, with a weak D call TRBD2 (5 bases). The ends were cut back, 1 base at V and 0 bases at J, with 10 bases in the middle. The germline V gene has CDR1 MGHRA and CDR2 YSYEKL. The CDR3 consists of 15 residues. This CDR3 reads CASSQGRNPSYEQYF. The CDR3 region has the DNA TGCGCCAGCAGCCAAGGGAGGAACCCCTCCTACGAGCAGTACTTC.

The gene calls are TRBV5-1 and TRBJ1-1, with 8 nucleotides matching TRBD1. V lost 5 bases, J lost 3 bases, and 6 bases stayed unmatched. CDR3 length: 14 amino acids. The germline CDR1 and CDR2 sequences are SGHRS and YFSETQ. DNA for the CDR3: TGCGCCAGCAGACGTACAGGGGGGGACACTGAAGCTTTCTTT. This gives the protein CASRRTGGDTEAFF.